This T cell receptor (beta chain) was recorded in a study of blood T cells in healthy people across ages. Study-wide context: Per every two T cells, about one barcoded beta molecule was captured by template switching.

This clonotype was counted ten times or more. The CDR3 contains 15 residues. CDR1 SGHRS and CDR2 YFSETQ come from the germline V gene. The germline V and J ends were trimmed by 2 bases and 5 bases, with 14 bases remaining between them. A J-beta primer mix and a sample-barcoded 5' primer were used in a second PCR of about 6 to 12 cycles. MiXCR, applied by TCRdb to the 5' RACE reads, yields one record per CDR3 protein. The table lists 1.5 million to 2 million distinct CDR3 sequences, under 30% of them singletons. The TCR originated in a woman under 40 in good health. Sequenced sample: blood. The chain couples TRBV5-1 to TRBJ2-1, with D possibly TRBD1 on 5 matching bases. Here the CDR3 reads CASSFPRATNNEQFF. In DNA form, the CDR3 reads TGCGCCAGCAGCTTTCCCAGGGCCACAAACAATGAGCAGTTCTTC.